These 21 T cell receptor beta chains share one sample of origin, sequenced in a study of T cell changes during pregnancy in multiple sclerosis. TCRdb keeps only in-frame clones here, not all; method: immunoSEQ multiplex PCR. In the table there are around 96,000 clones, 94% of which are singletons. The specimen comprised peripheral blood, sampled in the third trimester of pregnancy. These receptors were collected from a female donor with multiple sclerosis, enrolled in a pregnancy study.

The V call is TRBV28, the J call TRBJ2-1; TRBD2 is a possible D gene (5 bases). With 6 bases removed from V and 0 bases from J, the gap between germline ends came to 9 bases. This CDR3 spans 14 amino acids. From germline, CDR1 is MDHEN and CDR2 SYDVKM. The CDR3 nucleotides are TGTGCCAGCAGGAGAGGGAGCTCCTACAATGAGCAGTTCTTC. This gives the protein CASRRGSSYNEQFF.

This clone was seen more than once but under ten times. The chain is built from TRBV28 and TRBJ2-4, with unresolved D. Between the trimmed V and J ends, which lost 6 bases and 9 bases, there was a span of 15 bases. This CDR3 is 13 amino acids long. CDR1 is MDHEN and CDR2 is SYDVKM in the germline V gene. The CDR3 bases are TGTGCCAGCAGCCCCCCTAGTTCCCCCATTCAGTACTTC. Translating it yields CASSPPSSPIQYF.

The chain combines TRBV6-1 with TRBJ1-5; D is uncertain. The CDR3 length is 14 residues. Germline V gives CDR1 MNHNS, CDR2 SASEGT. The germline V and J ends were trimmed by 8 bases and 0 bases, with 11 bases remaining between them. The CDR3 here is CASVRNYSNQPQHF. The DNA of the CDR3 is TGTGCCAGCGTTCGTAACTATAGCAATCAGCCCCAGCATTTT.

V usage is TRBV25-1 and J usage is TRBJ2-1; possibly TRBD1 for D (5 bases). Germline V gene data show CDR1 as MGHDK and CDR2 as SYGVNS. The CDR3 extends over 14 amino acids. V gave up 6 bases and J gave up 2 bases, with 11 bases separating them. Written as DNA, the CDR3 is TGTGCCAGCAGCGGAACAGGTACCTACAATGAGCAGTTCTTC. Amino acid sequence: CASSGTGTYNEQFF. Full variable domain (rest looked up from reference TRBV25-1 and TRBJ2-1): EADIYQTPRYLVIGTGKKITLECSQTMGHDKMYWYQQDPGMELHLIHYSYGVNSTEKGDLSSESTVSRIRTEHFPLTLESARPSHTSQYLCASSGTGTYNEQFFGPGTRLTVL.

The genes are TRBV28 and TRBJ2-3; D is possibly TRBD1 (6 bases). This CDR3 is built from 16 residues. The V gene's germline CDR1 is MDHEN and CDR2 SYDVKM. Trimming cost V 4 bases and J 0 bases, with 14 bases left between them. The CDR3 coding sequence is TGTGCCAGCAGTTCCTGGTCCGGGACAAGCACAGATACGCAGTATTTT. Translating gives CASSSWSGTSTDTQYF.

CDR3 sequence (DNA): TGTGCCAGCAGCCCGGGATACAGCACAGATACGCAGTATTTT. Its protein product is CASSPGYSTDTQYF. J is TRBJ2-3 and V is TRBV5-4, with D tentatively TRBD2 (5 bases). The CDR3 is 14 amino acids. CDR1 and CDR2 (germline): SGHNT, YYREEE (reference sequence). The V end was cut by 4 bases, the J end by 0 bases, with 9 bases between.

The genes are TRBV7-2 and TRBJ2-2; no firm D call. CDR3 length: 14 residues. The V gene lost 5 bases and the J gene lost 7 bases, with 14 bases spanning the gap. Germline V gene sequence: CDR1 SGHTA, CDR2 FQGNSA. For the CDR3, the DNA is TGTGCCAGCAGCCCTAGGATATCGGACGGGGAGCTGTTTTTT. As protein: CASSPRISDGELFF.

This chain uses TRBV1 with TRBJ2-3; TRBD2, the table's D call, was not compared with the DNA. TRBV1 is deemed a pseudogene. The CDR3 consists of 21 residues. The CDR3 sequence is CTSSQPRLAGEVESVTDTQYF. In DNA, the CDR3 is TGCACCAGCAGCCAACCAAGACTAGCGGGAGAAGTTGAATCGGTCACAGATACGCAGTATTTT.

The V and J genes are TRBV10-3 and TRBJ2-7; 8 positions agree with TRBD2. The J segment lost 4 bases and the V segment lost 6 bases, leaving 8 bases of the junction unmatched. CDR1 and CDR2 from the germline V gene are ENHRY and SYGVKD. This CDR3 is 14 amino acids long. The DNA of the CDR3 is TGTGCCATCAGCCTAGCGGGCCCTTCGTACGAGCAGTACTTC. It translates to CAISLAGPSYEQYF.

This clone was detected once. V and J are TRBV28 and TRBJ2-3; 10 positions match TRBD2. Germline V gives CDR1 MDHEN, CDR2 SYDVKM. V lost 4 bases to trimming and J lost 3 bases; unmatched junction nucleotides: 10. The CDR3 has 17 residues. For the CDR3, the DNA is TGTGCCAGCAGTTGGACATCAAGCGGGAGGGATACAGATACGCAGTATTTT. Its translation: CASSWTSSGRDTDTQYF.

The chain uses TRBV15 and TRBJ2-7, with D perhaps matching TRBD1 (6 bases). Germline V gene lookup returns CDR1 LNHNV and CDR2 YYDKDF (reference sequence). The V end was cut by 4 bases, the J end by 2 bases, with 12 bases between. The CDR3 has 14 residues. Here the CDR3 reads CATSTPGATYEQYF. The CDR3 DNA is TGTGCCACCAGCACCCCAGGGGCGACCTACGAGCAGTACTTC.

About this clone itself: A read error may account for a junction end that differs from germline. The rearrangement links TRBV7-2 to TRBJ2-5; 14 nucleotides agree with TRBD2. Germline V CDR1 and CDR2: SGHTA, FQGNSA. The CDR3 totals 14 residues. The CDR3 spells CASSAGLAGEAQYF. The DNA for the CDR3 is TGTGCCAGCAGCGCGGGACTAGCGGGAGAGGCCCAGTACTTC.

This sequence joins TRBV19 and TRBJ2-1; 10 nucleotides match TRBD2. This CDR3 has 17 residues. The ends lost 1 base at V and 9 bases at J; junction bases unmatched: 12. The germline V gene has CDR1 LNHDA and CDR2 SQIVND (reference sequence). This CDR3 reads CASSIGVGSGRAAEQFF. Written as DNA, the CDR3 is TGTGCCAGTAGTATAGGGGTGGGGAGCGGGAGGGCCGCTGAGCAGTTCTTC.

The chain links TRBV7-2 to TRBJ2-1; 8 bases align to TRBD2. The CDR3 extends over 11 amino acids. Germline V lookup: CDR1 SGHTA, CDR2 FQGNSA. V was clipped by 5 bases and J by 13 bases; unmatched bases: 4. CDR3 DNA sequence: TGTGCCAGCAGCACCAGCGGGGGACAGTTCTTC. This encodes CASSTSGGQFF. Supplemented by reference TRBV7-2 and TRBJ2-1, the full variable domain reads GAGVSQSPSNKVTEKGKDVELRCDPISGHTALYWYRQSLGQGLEFLIYFQGNSAPDKSGLPSDRFSAERTGGSVSTLTIQRTQQEDSAVYLCASSTSGGQFFGPGTRLTVL.

This rearrangement joins TRBV5-1 to TRBJ1-4, with unresolved D. V was shortened by 2 bases and J by 0 bases, with 11 bases between the two germline ends. CDR1 and CDR2 (germline): SGHRS, YFSETQ. The CDR3 loop spans 16 amino acids. The CDR3 spells CASSLNGGATNEKLFF. The CDR3 region has the DNA TGCGCCAGCAGCTTAAACGGAGGTGCAACTAATGAAAAACTGTTTTTT.

The J gene is TRBJ1-3, the V gene TRBV5-1, with D possibly matching TRBD1 (6 bases). Trimming left V 0 bases short and J 2 bases short, with 12 bases between. This CDR3 is built from 16 residues. The germline V gene has CDR1 SGHRS and CDR2 YFSETQ. In nucleotides, the CDR3 is TGCGCCAGCAGCTTGGATATGGGGGCGGCTGGAAACACCATATATTTT. It codes for CASSLDMGAAGNTIYF.

The chain's CDR3 is CASSLSVRNTEAFF. CDR3 sequence (DNA): TGCGCCAGCAGCTTGTCGGTGAGGAACACTGAAGCTTTCTTT. The rearrangement uses TRBV5-1 and TRBJ1-1; D ambiguous. Germline assignment: CDR1 SGHRS and CDR2 YFSETQ. V was clipped by 1 base and J by 1 base, with 8 bases between them. This CDR3 is 14 amino acids long.

The chain uses TRBV7-2 and TRBJ2-3; 10 nucleotides match TRBD2. The junction had 8 bases not matched to a gene; V was cut back by 2 bases and J by 6 bases. CDR3 length: 16 residues. Per germline, CDR1 SGHTA and CDR2 FQGNSA. CDR3 protein: CASSLLSSGRADTQYF. As DNA, the CDR3 is TGTGCCAGCAGCTTATTGTCGAGCGGGAGGGCCGATACGCAGTATTTT.

The V call is TRBV7-9, the J call TRBJ2-2; D gene ambiguous. The germline V gene has CDR1 SEHNR and CDR2 FQNEAQ (reference sequence). The CDR3 extends over 16 amino acids. The ends were cut back, 7 bases at V and 4 bases at J, with 19 bases in the middle. CDR3 sequence (DNA): TGTGCCAGCACCTCCTATAACGAGGCCGGCACCGGGGAGCTGTTTTTT. Translating it yields CASTSYNEAGTGELFF.

V gene TRBV19 combines with J gene TRBJ2-3, with 7 bases fitting TRBD2. CDR1 LNHDA and CDR2 SQIVND come from the germline V gene (reference sequence). The CDR3 totals 13 residues. J lost 4 bases, V lost 8 bases, and 6 bases had no gene match. The CDR3 region is CASAPGLADTQYF. For the CDR3, the DNA is TGTGCCAGTGCTCCCGGACTAGCAGATACGCAGTATTTT.

The chain joins TRBV27 to TRBJ2-1; TRBD2 might be the D (6 bases). The CDR3 runs to 16 residues. Germline CDR1 reads MNHEY; CDR2 reads SMNVEV (reference sequence). V lost 3 bases to trimming and J lost 6 bases, with 18 bases between them. The CDR3 protein is CASSLTGGPGRNEQFF. DNA of the CDR3: TGTGCCAGCAGTTTGACCGGAGGGCCGGGTCGCAATGAGCAGTTCTTC.